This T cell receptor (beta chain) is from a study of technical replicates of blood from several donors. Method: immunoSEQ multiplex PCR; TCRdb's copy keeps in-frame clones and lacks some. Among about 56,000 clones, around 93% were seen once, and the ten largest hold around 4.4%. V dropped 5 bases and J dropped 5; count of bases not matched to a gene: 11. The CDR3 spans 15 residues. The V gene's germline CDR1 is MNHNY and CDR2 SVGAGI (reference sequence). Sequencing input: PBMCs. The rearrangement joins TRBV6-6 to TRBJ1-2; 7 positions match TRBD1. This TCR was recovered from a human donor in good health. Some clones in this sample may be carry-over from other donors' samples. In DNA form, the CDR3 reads TGTGCCAGCAGTCCCCCGGGGACAGCGACGTATGGCTACACCTTC. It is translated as CASSPPGTATYGYTF.